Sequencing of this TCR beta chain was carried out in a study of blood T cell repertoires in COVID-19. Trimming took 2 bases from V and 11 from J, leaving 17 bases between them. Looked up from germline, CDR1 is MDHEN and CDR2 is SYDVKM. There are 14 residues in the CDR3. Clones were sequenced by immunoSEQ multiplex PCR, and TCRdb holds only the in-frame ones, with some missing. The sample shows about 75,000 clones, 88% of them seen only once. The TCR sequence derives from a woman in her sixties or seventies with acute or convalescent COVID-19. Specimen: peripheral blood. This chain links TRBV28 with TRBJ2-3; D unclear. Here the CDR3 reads CASSLSRDRVWQYF. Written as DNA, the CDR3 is TGTGCCAGCAGTTTAAGCCGCGATCGGGTTTGGCAGTATTTT. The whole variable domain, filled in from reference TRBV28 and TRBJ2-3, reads DVKVTQSSRYLVKRTGEKVFLECVQDMDHENMFWYRQDPGLGLRLIYFSYDVKMKEKGDIPEGYSVSREKKERFSLILESASTNQTSMYLCASSLSRDRVWQYFGPGTRLTVL.